In this sample, the clone carrying this T cell receptor (beta chain) turned up a few times. The sample belongs to a study of T cells after yellow fever vaccination. Making TCR cDNA involved 5'RACE template switching, which added UMIs and a universal primer site. TCRdb re-derived calls from the 5' RACE reads in MiXCR, one entry per CDR3 protein. The sample holds about 96,000 distinct CDR3 sequences, roughly 8.2% seen once. Study-wide results and limits: Post-booster reappearance was seen for most primary-vaccination clones (roughly 96% CD4, around 89% CD8). Clonotypes found in both CD4 and CD8 compartments made up a small share. Peaking on day 5 versus 15, the secondary response was faster but weaker.

Trimming at V came to 1 base and at J to 3 bases, leaving 5 bases not matched to a gene. The CDR3 spans 15 residues. Germline CDR1 is LGHDT and CDR2 is YNNKEL (reference sequence). The chain employs TRBV3-1 and TRBJ2-7, with 8 bases aligning to TRBD1. The sample was CD8+ T cells not binding an NS4B(214-222) dextramer, sorted from PBMCs, taken more than 13 days after the first yellow fever vaccination. This TCR derives from a young man who received the YFV17D yellow fever vaccine. CDR3 loop: CASSQGTTGVYEQYV. CDR3 bases: TGTGCCAGCAGCCAAGGGACGACAGGGGTCTACGAGCAGTACGTC.